This T cell receptor (beta chain) came from a study of shared clonotypes between healthy human individuals. Regarding the study as a whole: The expectation was that sequencing depth would affect clonotype sharing among donors.

TCRdb's table, derived via immunoSEQ multiplex PCR, lists solely in-frame clones and lacks some. The data show about 1.1 million clones, 70% to 80% seen once. The split of CD4+ cells yielded CD45RA+ naive and CD45RA-negative memory subsets. This clone was counted only a few times. The target antigen is unknown. The germline V gene has CDR1 MDHEN and CDR2 SYDVKM. After removal of 6 bases from V and 6 bases from J, the junction contained 11 bases not matched to a gene. The CDR3 runs to 14 residues. The chain carries TRBV28 and TRBJ2-7, with 7 nucleotides matching TRBD2. Sample: memory CD4+ T cells from PBMCs. Subset noted: CD45RA-negative fraction. The clonotype originates from a man younger than 30 in good health. Some clones in this sample may be carry-over from other donors' samples. The CDR3 spells CASRFSGVRGEQYF. The CDR3 DNA sequence: TGTGCCAGCAGATTCAGCGGGGTCCGGGGCGAGCAGTACTTC.